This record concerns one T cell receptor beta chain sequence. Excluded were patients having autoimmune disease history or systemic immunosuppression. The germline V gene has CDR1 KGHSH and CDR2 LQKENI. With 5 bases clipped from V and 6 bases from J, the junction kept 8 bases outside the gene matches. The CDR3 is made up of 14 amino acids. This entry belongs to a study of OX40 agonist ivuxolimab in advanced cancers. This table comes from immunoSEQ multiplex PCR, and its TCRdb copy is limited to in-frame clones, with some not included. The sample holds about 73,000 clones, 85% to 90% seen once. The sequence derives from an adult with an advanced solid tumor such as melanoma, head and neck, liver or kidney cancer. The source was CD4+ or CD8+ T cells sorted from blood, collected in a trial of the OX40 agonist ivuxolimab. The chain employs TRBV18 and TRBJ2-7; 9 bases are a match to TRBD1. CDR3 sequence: CASSRDRVIREQYF. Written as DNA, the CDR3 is TGTGCCAGCTCAAGGGACAGGGTAATTCGCGAGCAGTACTTC.